These T cell receptor beta chains were read from a single sample in a study of blood T cell repertoires in COVID-19. TCRdb keeps only in-frame clones here, not all; method: immunoSEQ multiplex PCR. The repertoire holds 90,000 to 120,000 clones, with 80% to 90% as singletons. Sequenced input: peripheral blood. The origin of the receptors is a man in his forties or fifties with active or convalescent COVID-19. Both conserved end residues are part of each CDR3. The D gene is left open where the match is weak. The size entry is marked missing in some rows and otherwise reads once, few, many or a size class.

-	TRBV7-2	TRBD2	TRBJ2-1	CASSLGWRTSGSSYNEQFF	TGTGCCAGCAGCTTAGGGTGGCGGACTAGCGGGAGCTCCTACAATGAGCAGTTCTTC
-	TRBV10-3	-	TRBJ1-2	CAISENRRTGYTF	TGTGCCATCAGTGAAAATAGGAGGACTGGCTACACCTTC
-	TRBV9	TRBD2	TRBJ2-7	CASSAIAGGYEQYF	TGTGCCAGCAGCGCCATAGCGGGAGGCTACGAGCAGTACTTC
-	TRBV14	TRBD1	TRBJ2-5	CASSPRTGGMETQYF	TGTGCCAGCAGCCCGCGGACAGGGGGTATGGAGACCCAGTACTTC
-	TRBV3-1/TRBV3-2	TRBD1	TRBJ1-1	CASSPVPGQGSVKTEAFF	TGTGCCAGCAGCCCCGTCCCGGGACAGGGATCGGTAAAAACTGAAGCTTTCTTT
-	TRBV28	-	TRBJ1-2	CASSFNNYGYTF	TGTGCCAGCAGTTTTAATAACTATGGCTACACCTTC
once	TRBV3-1/TRBV3-2	-	TRBJ1-1	CASRHQGGNTEAFF	TGTGCCAGCAGGCATCAGGGTGGGAACACTGAAGCTTTCTTT
-	TRBV18	-	TRBJ1-1	CASSPLQGGSTEAFF	TGTGCCAGCTCACCTCTACAGGGCGGATCCACTGAAGCTTTCTTT
-	TRBV11-2	-	TRBJ2-2	CASTLGRGNTGELFF	TGTGCCAGCACTCTAGGCAGGGGCAACACCGGGGAGCTGTTTTTT
-	TRBV27	TRBD1	TRBJ2-1	CASSLAGTVYNEQFF	TGTGCCAGCAGTTTGGCCGGGACAGTCTACAATGAGCAGTTCTTC
-	TRBV4-2	-	TRBJ1-2	CASSQAWGGQAGYTF	TGTGCCAGCAGCCAAGCGTGGGGGGGCCAGGCTGGCTACACCTTC
-	TRBV5-4	-	TRBJ1-2	CASSANSISYGYTF	TGTGCCAGCAGCGCTAACAGCATCTCATATGGCTACACCTTC
many	TRBV12-3/TRBV12-4	-	TRBJ2-7	CASSPGGRQYF	TGTGCCAGCAGCCCCGGGGGTCGGCAGTACTTC
-	TRBV5-1	-	TRBJ1-3	CASSPGAGVISGNTIYF	TGCGCCAGCAGCCCTGGGGCAGGCGTGATCTCTGGAAACACCATATATTTT
few	TRBV7-8	TRBD2	TRBJ2-1	CASSPRTMPGLAGVSSYNEQFF	TGTGCCAGCAGCCCACGTACCATGCCGGGACTAGCGGGAGTTAGCTCCTACAATGAGCAGTTCTTC
-	TRBV7-2	-	TRBJ1-2	CANSLGGGSLDYGYTF	TGTGCCAACAGCTTAGGGGGAGGGAGTTTAGACTATGGCTACACCTTC
-	TRBV18	TRBD1	TRBJ1-4	CASSRGTANEKLFF	TGTGCCAGCTCACGGGGGACAGCTAATGAAAAACTGTTTTTT
-	TRBV27	TRBD1	TRBJ1-2	CASSPPPGQGLAGYTF	TGTGCCAGCAGTCCCCCCCCGGGACAGGGGTTAGCTGGCTACACCTTC
-	TRBV30	TRBD1	TRBJ1-2	CAWKITGTGLYGYTF	TGTGCCTGGAAGATAACTGGGACAGGCCTCTATGGCTACACCTTC
-	TRBV30	TRBD2	TRBJ2-2	CAWSVILAGGSGELFF	TGTGCCTGGAGTGTAATCTTGGCGGGAGGGTCCGGGGAGCTGTTTTTT
-	TRBV18	-	TRBJ2-1	CASSPGTPYNEQFF	TGTGCCAGCTCACCCGGGACTCCCTACAATGAGCAGTTCTTC
-	TRBV3-1/TRBV3-2	TRBD1	TRBJ2-1	CASSQMTGVNEQFF	TGTGCCAGCAGCCAGATGACAGGGGTCAATGAGCAGTTCTTC
-	TRBV29-1	-	TRBJ2-3	CSGRRDSITDTQYF	TGCAGCGGTCGGCGGGACAGTATCACAGATACGCAGTATTTT
-	TRBV7-9	TRBD1	TRBJ2-7	CASSLLTGGEQYF	TGTGCCAGCAGCTTATTGACAGGGGGTGAGCAGTACTTC
few	TRBV5-1	TRBD2	TRBJ2-1	CASSSFSPRTSGSVTEQFF	TGCGCCAGCAGCTCCTTTAGTCCGAGGACTAGCGGGAGCGTTACTGAGCAGTTCTTC
-	TRBV5-4	TRBD1	TRBJ2-5	CASSLGTGRVQETQYF	TGTGCCAGCAGCTTGGGGACAGGCCGGGTGCAAGAGACCCAGTACTTC
-	TRBV27	-	TRBJ2-7	CASSSGARETTYEQYF	TGTGCCAGCAGTTCCGGGGCCCGGGAGACGACCTACGAGCAGTACTTC
-	TRBV11-3	-	TRBJ2-2	CASSLARGTGELFF	TGTGCCAGCAGCTTAGCCCGGGGCACCGGGGAGCTGTTTTTT
-	TRBV7-9	-	TRBJ2-5	CASSTRPGAQYF	TGTGCCAGCAGCACCCGTCCCGGGGCCCAGTACTTC
-	TRBV28	TRBD1	TRBJ1-4	CASSSGGGDEKLFF	TGTGCCAGCAGTTCAGGGGGCGGAGATGAAAAACTGTTTTTT
-	TRBV6-5	-	TRBJ2-7	CASSQGPAGYEQYF	TGTGCCTCCAGCCAGGGACCGGCGGGGTACGAGCAGTACTTC
-	TRBV10-3	-	TRBJ1-5	CATSREFNQPQHF	TGTGCCACGTCCAGGGAATTCAATCAGCCCCAGCATTTT
-	TRBV3-1/TRBV3-2	TRBD2	TRBJ2-1	CASSQEVGGRAYNEQFF	TGTGCCAGCAGCCAGGAGGTCGGCGGGAGGGCCTACAATGAGCAGTTCTTC
-	TRBV7-9	-	TRBJ1-1	CASSSGVANTEAFF	TGTGCCAGCAGCTCCGGGGTGGCGAACACTGAAGCTTTCTTT
-	TRBV18	TRBD1	TRBJ1-2	CASSPRDRGPPVF	TGTGCCAGCTCACCCCGGGACAGGGGTCCCCCGGTGTTC
few	TRBV27	TRBD1	TRBJ1-4	CASSFRGLVPNEKLFF	TGTGCCAGCAGTTTTAGGGGGCTGGTTCCTAATGAAAAACTGTTTTTT
-	TRBV4-2	-	TRBJ1-2	CASSQETGNYGYTF	TGTGCCAGCAGCCAAGAAACAGGGAACTATGGCTACACCTTC
few	TRBV6-6	TRBD1	TRBJ1-2	CASRQGANYGYTF	TGTGCCAGCAGACAGGGGGCTAACTATGGCTACACCTTC
once	TRBV30	-	TRBJ1-1	CAWSPTGPNTEAFF	TGTGCCTGGAGTCCGACAGGTCCTAACACTGAAGCTTTCTTT
few	TRBV4-1	-	TRBJ2-6	CASSQQADRGGANVLTF	TGCGCCAGCAGCCAACAAGCGGACCGGGGTGGGGCCAACGTCCTGACTTTC
-	TRBV4-3	-	TRBJ1-4	CASSLRVNEKLFF	TGCGCCAGCAGCCTCAGGGTTAATGAAAAACTGTTTTTT
-	TRBV5-1	TRBD2	TRBJ2-7	CASSRGEGLHYEQYF	TGCGCCAGCAGCAGAGGGGAGGGGCTCCATTACGAGCAGTACTTC
-	TRBV10-3	-	TRBJ1-1	CAISESRGKTEAFF	TGTGCCATCAGTGAGTCGCGGGGGAAGACTGAAGCTTTCTTT
-	TRBV7-2	TRBD1	TRBJ2-5	CASSEQGLYQETQYF	TGTGCCAGCAGCGAACAGGGGCTCTACCAAGAGACCCAGTACTTC
-	TRBV7-2	-	TRBJ1-4	CASSLGGGTNEKLFF	TGTGCCAGCAGCTTAGGGGGGGGCACTAATGAAAAACTGTTTTTT
-	TRBV9	-	TRBJ2-2	CASSVGSRWRRDTGELFF	TGTGCCAGCAGCGTAGGTAGCCGGTGGCGACGGGACACCGGGGAGCTGTTTTTT
-	TRBV5-4	-	TRBJ2-1	CASSSAGAGQYEQFF	TGTGCCAGCAGCTCGGCTGGGGCAGGGCAATATGAGCAGTTCTTC
-	TRBV30	TRBD1	TRBJ1-1	CAWEGTGGSEAFF	TGTGCCTGGGAGGGGACAGGGGGATCTGAAGCTTTCTTT
-	TRBV6-5	-	TRBJ2-7	CASSSGNGLYEQYF	TGTGCCAGCAGTTCTGGAAACGGACTCTACGAGCAGTACTTC
few	TRBV6-5	TRBD1	TRBJ2-7	CASRKTGSSYEQYF	TGTGCCAGCAGGAAGACAGGGAGCTCCTACGAGCAGTACTTC
-	TRBV5-1	TRBD1	TRBJ2-2	CASSLGQGSAGELFF	TGCGCCAGCAGCCTCGGACAGGGGTCCGCCGGGGAGCTGTTTTTT
-	TRBV30	-	TRBJ1-4	CAWSAGPGEKLFF	TGTGCCTGGAGTGCGGGTCCGGGGGAAAAACTGTTTTTT
-	TRBV7-3	TRBD2	TRBJ2-1	CASSLIGLAGPLSSYNEQFF	TGTGCCAGCAGCTTAATCGGCTTAGCGGGACCACTCAGTTCCTACAATGAGCAGTTCTTC